This T cell receptor beta chain was captured by sequencing in a study of T cells in Graves' hyperthyroidism and ophthalmopathy. From RNA transcripts, TCR beta CDR3 regions were amplified. In the first-round RT-PCR of the TCR CDR3, the HTBI primer set was used. TCRdb itself ran the multiplex PCR reads through MiXCR, one entry per CDR3 protein. The table records roughly 700,000 distinct CDR3 sequences, approximately 15% of them present only once. Whole-study results and caveats: Most expanded thyroid clonotypes above 0.001 also appeared in blood.

The germline V gene has CDR1 SGHRS and CDR2 YFSETQ. V lost 0 bases to trimming and J lost 4 bases; unmatched junction nucleotides: 5. The CDR3 sequence is 16 residues long. Notes on this clonotype: Its antigen is unidentified.

The clonotype originates from a man in his fifties with Graves' hyperthyroidism. The sequenced sample was blood. V and J are TRBV5-1 and TRBJ1-4; TRBD1 matches at 8 bases. The CDR3 DNA is TGCGCCAGCAGCTTGGTTGGAGGACAGGGTAATGAAAAACTGTTTTTT. This gives the protein CASSLVGGQGNEKLFF.